This TCR beta chain originates from a study of CD8+ T cells in alopecia areata. Turning to the study itself: Tofacitinib dosing lasted 6 to 18 months, which was then followed by 6 months off drug. For treated patients, severity scores reflected the percentage of scalp area affected.

Findings and caveats of the study: Patients shared TCRs less clearly than mice did, possibly owing to HLA. Tofacitinib significantly reduced both scalp clonality and expanded CD8+ clones among the top 100.

Germline values: CDR1 SGHDT, CDR2 YYEEEE. V was clipped by 5 bases and J by 7 bases; unmatched bases: 13. The CDR3 loop spans 15 amino acids. As to treatment: oral pan-JAK inhibitor, 5-10 mg twice daily. Extraction of RNA preceded its reverse transcription into cDNA, which served as the sequencing template. Method: immunoSEQ multiplex PCR; TCRdb's copy keeps in-frame clones and lacks some. The sample contains 200,000 to 250,000 clones, about three fifths of which appear only once. Regarding this clone: Its antigen is not identified.

This receptor was taken from a human donor with alopecia areata. The chain links TRBV5-6 to TRBJ1-2; 8 bases line up with TRBD1. The material was CD4+ T cells sorted from blood, obtained at week 4, from a patient treated with tofacitinib. DNA for the CDR3: TGTGCCAGCAGTTTCAGGGGGCCCAGGGATCGTGGCTACACCTTC. This codes for CASSFRGPRDRGYTF.